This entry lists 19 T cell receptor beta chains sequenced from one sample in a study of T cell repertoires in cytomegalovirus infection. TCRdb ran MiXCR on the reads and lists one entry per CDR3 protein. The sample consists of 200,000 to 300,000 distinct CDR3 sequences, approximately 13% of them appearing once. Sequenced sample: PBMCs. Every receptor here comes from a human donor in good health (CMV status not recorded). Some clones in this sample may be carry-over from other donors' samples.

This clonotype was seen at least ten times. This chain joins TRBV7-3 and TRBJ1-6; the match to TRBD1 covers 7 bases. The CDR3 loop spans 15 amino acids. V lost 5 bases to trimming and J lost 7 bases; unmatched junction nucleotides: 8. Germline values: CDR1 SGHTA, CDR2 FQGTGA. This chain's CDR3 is CASSTSGTENSPLHF. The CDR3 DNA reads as TGTGCCAGCAGCACGTCCGGGACAGAGAATTCACCCCTCCACTTT.

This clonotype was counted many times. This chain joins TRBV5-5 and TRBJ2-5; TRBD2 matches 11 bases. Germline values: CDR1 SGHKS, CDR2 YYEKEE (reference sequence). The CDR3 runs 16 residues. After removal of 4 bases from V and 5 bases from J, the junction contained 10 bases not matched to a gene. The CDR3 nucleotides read TGTGCCAGCAGCCCTGGGACTAGCGGCCTCGGGGAGACCCAGTACTTC. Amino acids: CASSPGTSGLGETQYF.

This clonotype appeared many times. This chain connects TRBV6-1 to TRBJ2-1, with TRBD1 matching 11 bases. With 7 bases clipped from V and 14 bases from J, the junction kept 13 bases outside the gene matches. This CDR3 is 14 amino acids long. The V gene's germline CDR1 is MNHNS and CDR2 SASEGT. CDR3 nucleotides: TGTGCCAGCATGATGGACAGGGGGCTCGGGCTGGAGTTCTTC. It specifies CASMMDRGLGLEFF.

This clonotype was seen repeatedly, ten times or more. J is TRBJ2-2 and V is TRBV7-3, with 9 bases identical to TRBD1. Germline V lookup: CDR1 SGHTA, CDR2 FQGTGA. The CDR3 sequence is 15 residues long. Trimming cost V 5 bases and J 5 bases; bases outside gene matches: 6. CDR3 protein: CASSQGQGGTGELFF. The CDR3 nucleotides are TGTGCCAGCAGCCAGGGACAGGGAGGGACCGGGGAGCTGTTTTTT.

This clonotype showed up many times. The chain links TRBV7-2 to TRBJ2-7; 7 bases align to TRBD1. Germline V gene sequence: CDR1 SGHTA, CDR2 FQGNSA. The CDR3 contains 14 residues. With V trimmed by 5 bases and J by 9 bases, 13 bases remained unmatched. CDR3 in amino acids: CASSRTGTARPQYF. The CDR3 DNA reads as TGTGCCAGCAGCAGAACCGGGACAGCCCGACCGCAGTACTTC.

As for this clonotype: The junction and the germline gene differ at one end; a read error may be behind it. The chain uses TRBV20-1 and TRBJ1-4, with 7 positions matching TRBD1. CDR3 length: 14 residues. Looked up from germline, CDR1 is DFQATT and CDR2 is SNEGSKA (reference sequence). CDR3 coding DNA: TGCAGTGCTCTCCCCGGGACAGCTAAAGAAAAACTGTTTTTT. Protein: CSALPGTAKEKLFF.

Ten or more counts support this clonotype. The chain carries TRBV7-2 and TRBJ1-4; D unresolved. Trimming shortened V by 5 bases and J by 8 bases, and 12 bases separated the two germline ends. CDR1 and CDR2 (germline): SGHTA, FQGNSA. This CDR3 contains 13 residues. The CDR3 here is CASSAYLREKLFF. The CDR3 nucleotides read TGTGCCAGCAGCGCCTACCTCCGGGAAAAACTGTTTTTT.

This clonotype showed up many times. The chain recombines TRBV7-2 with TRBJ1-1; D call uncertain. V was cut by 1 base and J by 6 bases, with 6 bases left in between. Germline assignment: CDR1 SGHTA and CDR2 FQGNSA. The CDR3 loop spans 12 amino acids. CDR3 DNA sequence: TGTGCCAGCAGCTTAGTTAGGCCTGAAGCTTTCTTT. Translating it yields CASSLVRPEAFF.

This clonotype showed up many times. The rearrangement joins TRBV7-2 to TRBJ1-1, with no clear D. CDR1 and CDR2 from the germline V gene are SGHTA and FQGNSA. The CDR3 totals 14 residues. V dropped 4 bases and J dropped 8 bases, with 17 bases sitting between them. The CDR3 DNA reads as TGTGCCAGCAGCTCCCCTACGACATTCATAGAAGCTTTCTTT. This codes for CASSSPTTFIEAFF. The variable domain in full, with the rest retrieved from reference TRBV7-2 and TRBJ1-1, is GAGVSQSPSNKVTEKGKDVELRCDPISGHTALYWYRQSLGQGLEFLIYFQGNSAPDKSGLPSDRFSAERTGGSVSTLTIQRTQQEDSAVYLCASSSPTTFIEAFFGQGTRLTVV.

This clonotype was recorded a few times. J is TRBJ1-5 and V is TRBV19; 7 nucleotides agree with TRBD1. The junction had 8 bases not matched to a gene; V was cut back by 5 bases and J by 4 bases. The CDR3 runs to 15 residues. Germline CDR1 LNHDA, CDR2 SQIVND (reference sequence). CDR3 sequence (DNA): TGTGCCAGTAGTCCCGAGAGGGGGCGAAATCAGCCCCAGCATTTT. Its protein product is CASSPERGRNQPQHF.

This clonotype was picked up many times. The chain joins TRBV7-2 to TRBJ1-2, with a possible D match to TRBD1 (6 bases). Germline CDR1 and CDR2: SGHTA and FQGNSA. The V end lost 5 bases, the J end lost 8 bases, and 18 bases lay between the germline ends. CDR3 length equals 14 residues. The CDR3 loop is CASSVGRDTGGYTF. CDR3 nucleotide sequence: TGTGCCAGCAGCGTCGGTCGGGACACGGGGGGCTACACCTTC.

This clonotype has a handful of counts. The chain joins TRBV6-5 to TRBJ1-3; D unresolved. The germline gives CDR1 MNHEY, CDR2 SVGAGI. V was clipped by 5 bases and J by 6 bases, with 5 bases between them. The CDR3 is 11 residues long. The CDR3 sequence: CASSQQNTIYF. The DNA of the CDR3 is TGTGCCAGCAGTCAACAAAACACCATATATTTT.

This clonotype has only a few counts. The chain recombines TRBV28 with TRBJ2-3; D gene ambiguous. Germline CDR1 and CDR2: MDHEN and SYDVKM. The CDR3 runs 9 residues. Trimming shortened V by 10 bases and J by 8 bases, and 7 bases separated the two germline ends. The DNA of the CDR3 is TGTGCCACCGGCCGTACGCAGTATTTT. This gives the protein CATGRTQYF.

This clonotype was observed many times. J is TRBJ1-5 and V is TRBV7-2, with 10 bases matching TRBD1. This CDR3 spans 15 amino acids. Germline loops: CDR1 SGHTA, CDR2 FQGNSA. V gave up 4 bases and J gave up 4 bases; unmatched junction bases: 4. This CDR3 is CASSSRDRGNQPQHF. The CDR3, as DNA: TGTGCCAGCAGCTCCCGGGACAGGGGTAATCAGCCCCAGCATTTT. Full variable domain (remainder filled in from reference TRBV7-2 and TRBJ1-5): GAGVSQSPSNKVTEKGKDVELRCDPISGHTALYWYRQSLGQGLEFLIYFQGNSAPDKSGLPSDRFSAERTGGSVSTLTIQRTQQEDSAVYLCASSSRDRGNQPQHFGDGTRLSIL.

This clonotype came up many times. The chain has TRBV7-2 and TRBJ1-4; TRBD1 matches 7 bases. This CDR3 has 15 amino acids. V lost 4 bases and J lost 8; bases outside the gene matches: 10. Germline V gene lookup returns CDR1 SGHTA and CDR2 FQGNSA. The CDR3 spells CASSSPGQRREKLFF. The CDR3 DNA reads TGTGCCAGCAGCTCACCGGGACAGAGGAGAGAAAAACTGTTTTTT.

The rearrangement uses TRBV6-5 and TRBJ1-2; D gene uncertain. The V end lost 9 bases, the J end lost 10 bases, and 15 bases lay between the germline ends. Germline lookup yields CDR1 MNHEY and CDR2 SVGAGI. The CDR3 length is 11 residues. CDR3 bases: TGTGCCAGTACTAACCTTTGGGACTACACCTTC. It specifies CASTNLWDYTF.

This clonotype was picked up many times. CDR3 coding DNA: TGTGCCAGCAGCCCCCAGACAGGCCGGAACACTGAAGCTTTCTTT. Translating it yields CASSPQTGRNTEAFF. The V and J genes are TRBV7-2 and TRBJ1-1; D is perhaps TRBD1 (6 bases). Trimming removed 5 bases at V and 1 base at J, with 14 bases between. Germline V lookup: CDR1 SGHTA, CDR2 FQGNSA. The CDR3 length is 15 residues.

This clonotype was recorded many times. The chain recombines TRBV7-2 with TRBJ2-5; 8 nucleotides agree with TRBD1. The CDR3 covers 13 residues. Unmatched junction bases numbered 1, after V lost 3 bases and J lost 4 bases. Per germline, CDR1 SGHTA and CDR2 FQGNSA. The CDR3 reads CASSFGQGETQYF. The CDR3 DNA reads TGTGCCAGCAGCTTCGGACAGGGAGAGACCCAGTACTTC.

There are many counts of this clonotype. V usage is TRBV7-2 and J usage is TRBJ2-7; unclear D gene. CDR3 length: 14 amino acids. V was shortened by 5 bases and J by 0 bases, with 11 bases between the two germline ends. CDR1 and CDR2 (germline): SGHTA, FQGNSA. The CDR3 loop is CASSPDPSSYEQYF. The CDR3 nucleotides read TGTGCCAGCAGCCCCGACCCGAGCTCCTACGAGCAGTACTTC.